The 9 T cell receptor beta chains presented below share a single source sample, sequenced in a study of T cells in Graves' hyperthyroidism and ophthalmopathy. RNA transcripts provided the source from which TCR beta CDR3 regions were amplified. The HTBI primer set was used in a first-round RT-PCR of the TCR CDR3. TCRdb fed the multiplex PCR reads into MiXCR, producing one record per CDR3 protein. The data hold over 700,000 distinct CDR3 sequences, with approximately 40% observed a single time. The specimen was blood. These TCRs come from a man younger than 30 with Graves' hyperthyroidism.

The CDR3 DNA follows: TGTGCCAGCAGCCCGTTGGACAGGGAGGCTTTCTTT. It yields the protein CASSPLDREAFF. The rearrangement uses TRBV11-2 and TRBJ1-1; 8 bases match TRBD1. This CDR3 contains 12 residues. With 5 bases clipped from V and 11 bases from J, the junction kept 7 bases outside the gene matches. From germline, CDR1 is SGHAT and CDR2 FQNNGV. Full variable domain (outside the CDR3, taken from reference TRBV11-2 and TRBJ1-1): EAGVAQSPRYKIIEKRQSVAFWCNPISGHATLYWYQQILGQGPKLLIQFQNNGVVDDSQLPKDRFSAERLKGVDSTLKIQPAKLEDSAVYLCASSPLDREAFFGQGTRLTVV.

This clonotype was observed a few times. The chain uses TRBV11-2 and TRBJ1-4, with D possibly being TRBD1 (6 bases). The CDR3 extends over 14 amino acids. V lost 5 bases to trimming and J lost 8 bases, with 15 bases between them. Germline CDR1 reads SGHAT; CDR2 reads FQNNGV. The chain's CDR3 is CASSDSGAQEKLFF. The CDR3, as DNA: TGTGCCAGCAGCGACTCAGGGGCTCAAGAAAAACTGTTTTTT.

On this clonotype itself: At one end the junction does not follow the germline gene, possibly because of a read error. V usage is TRBV6-5 and J usage is TRBJ2-6; no clear D. This CDR3 region has 11 residues. CDR1 is MNHEY and CDR2 is SVGAGI in the germline V gene. CDR3 loop: CAISGQDVLTF. CDR3 nucleotides: TGTGCCATCAGTGGTCAAGACGTCCTGACTTTC.

The chain employs TRBV20-1 and TRBJ2-7; 15 nucleotides line up with TRBD2. The J call may be incorrect, as the DNA end agrees better with TRBJ2-1. Germline V gene sequence: CDR1 DFQATT, CDR2 SNEGSKA (reference sequence). The CDR3 is made up of 13 amino acids. DNA of the CDR3: TGCAGTGCCACGGGACTAGCGGGAGGTGAGCAGTTCTTC. It yields the protein CSATGLAGGEQFF.

V and J are TRBV25-1 and TRBJ2-7, with 11 bases lining up with TRBD2. The germline V gene encodes CDR1 MGHDK and CDR2 SYGVNS. After removal of 8 bases from V and 5 bases from J, the junction contained 8 bases not matched to a gene. The CDR3 extends over 14 amino acids. CDR3 in amino acids: CASHTSGSVDEQYF. The CDR3 DNA reads TGTGCCAGCCATACTAGCGGGAGTGTCGACGAGCAGTACTTC.

Many counts were recorded for this clonotype. V usage is TRBV12-3 or TRBV12-4 and J usage is TRBJ1-2; D is undetermined. This CDR3 comprises 16 residues. V was shortened by 4 bases and J by 5 bases, with 20 bases between the two germline ends. The CDR3 loop reads CASSSPPRRTEYGYTF. In DNA, the CDR3 is TGTGCCAGCAGTTCCCCTCCCCGACGGACCGAGTATGGCTACACCTTC.

V is TRBV25-1 and J is TRBJ2-6; tentative D call: TRBD1 (5 bases). Germline CDR1 MGHDK, CDR2 SYGVNS. Trimming cost V 4 bases and J 2 bases, with 12 bases left between them. The CDR3 totals 16 residues. The CDR3: CASSGSSRAGANVLTF. The CDR3 nucleotides are TGTGCCAGCAGTGGTTCCTCCAGGGCTGGGGCCAACGTCCTGACTTTC.

This chain connects TRBV5-1 to TRBJ1-1, with D possibly matching TRBD1 (5 bases). The CDR3 sequence is 15 residues long. With 0 bases removed from V and 5 bases from J, the gap between germline ends came to 14 bases. Germline V gene data show CDR1 as SGHRS and CDR2 as YFSETQ. CDR3 sequence: CASSLGSGGRTEAFF. The CDR3 coding sequence is TGCGCCAGCAGCTTGGGATCCGGGGGGAGAACTGAAGCTTTCTTT.

J is TRBJ1-1 and V is TRBV29-1; 7 bases map to TRBD1. Unmatched junction bases numbered 7, after V lost 7 bases and J lost 8 bases. This CDR3 comprises 11 residues. Per germline, CDR1 SQVTM and CDR2 ANQGSEA. CDR3 region: CSAADRPEAFF. DNA for the CDR3: TGCAGCGCCGCGGACAGGCCCGAAGCTTTCTTT.